The 21 T cell receptor beta chains in this list originate from one sample, sequenced in a study of cytomegalovirus exposure and HLA in healthy donors. This PCR relied on a set of 60 Vbeta primers and 13 Jbeta primers. Produced via immunoSEQ multiplex PCR; TCRdb's table is partial and in-frame only. The sample has about 120,000 clones, approximately 15% seen once. The sequenced sample was PBMCs. These receptors were collected from a woman aged 18-30 years in good health and CMV-seronegative.

The chain joins TRBV18 to TRBJ2-2; a weak D match, TRBD2 (6 bases). The CDR3 is made up of 15 amino acids. Trimming removed 0 bases at V and 3 bases at J, with 8 bases between. Germline V gene sequence: CDR1 KGHSH, CDR2 LQKENI. As DNA, the CDR3 is TGTGCCAGCTCACCACCGTGGGGGGACACCGGGGAGCTGTTTTTT. Translated, it gives CASSPPWGDTGELFF.

This chain connects TRBV2 to TRBJ2-5; TRBD2 matches at 9 bases. Losses at the gene ends were 4 bases for V and 5 bases for J; bases not matched to a gene: 5. Germline V lookup: CDR1 SNHLY, CDR2 FYNNEI. This CDR3 has 14 amino acids. The CDR3 is CASSAIAGAETQYF. As DNA, the CDR3 is TGTGCCAGCAGTGCCATAGCGGGAGCCGAGACCCAGTACTTC.

A few counts support this clone. This chain uses TRBV19 with TRBJ1-4; the D is unclear. Germline loops: CDR1 LNHDA, CDR2 SQIVND (reference sequence). The CDR3 sequence is 14 residues long. With 7 bases removed from V and 1 base from J, the gap between germline ends came to 10 bases. In DNA form, the CDR3 reads TGTGCCAGTAACCTCCCAGGAACTAATGAAAAACTGTTTTTT. It yields the protein CASNLPGTNEKLFF.

The table lists this clone with a count of one. The gene calls are TRBV21-1 and TRBJ2-7; TRBD1 is the table's D call, not checked against the DNA. TRBV21-1 is reported as a pseudogene. The length of the CDR3 is 14 residues. The CDR3 here is CASNLGQGHYEQYF. The CDR3 DNA reads TGTGCCAGCAACCTCGGACAGGGACACTACGAGCAGTACTTC.

This clone has just a few counts. The chain is built from TRBV21-1 and TRBJ2-7; the table assigns TRBD1, which was not confirmed against the DNA. TRBV21-1 is classified as a pseudogene. The CDR3 runs 14 residues. The CDR3 region is CASSKGTGIHEQYF. The CDR3 DNA follows: TGTGCCAGCAGCAAAGGGACAGGGATTCACGAGCAGTACTTC.

This clone was counted between two and nine times. This chain links TRBV7-8 with TRBJ2-7; D is perhaps TRBD2 (5 bases). Germline lookup yields CDR1 SGHVS and CDR2 FQNEAQ. This CDR3 is 17 amino acids long. Trimming cost V 5 bases and J 2 bases, with 22 bases left between them. CDR3 region: CASSQDPPGFRTYEQYF. The CDR3 coding sequence is TGTGCCAGCAGCCAAGACCCCCCGGGATTTCGGACCTACGAGCAGTACTTC.

This sequence joins TRBV2 and TRBJ2-1; 8 bases fit TRBD2. V dropped 7 bases and J dropped 14; count of bases not matched to a gene: 1. This CDR3 region has 9 residues. In germline, CDR1 is SNHLY, CDR2 FYNNEI. CDR3: CASNGGEFF. In DNA form, the CDR3 reads TGTGCCAGCAACGGGGGGGAGTTCTTC.

This rearrangement joins TRBV13 to TRBJ2-2, with D unresolved. Germline CDR1 PRHDT, CDR2 FYEKMQ (reference sequence). The V end lost 2 bases, the J end lost 0 bases, and 7 bases lay between the germline ends. The CDR3 consists of 15 residues. The CDR3 DNA sequence: TGTGCCAGCAGCTTACAGGATTCGAACACCGGGGAGCTGTTTTTT. Its translation: CASSLQDSNTGELFF.

This clone was seen a handful of times. A junction end diverges from the germline sequence, so it may reflect a read error. V gene TRBV7-9 combines with J gene TRBJ1-2, with D maybe TRBD1 (5 bases). The CDR3 totals 16 residues. Germline V gives CDR1 SEHNR, CDR2 FQNEAQ (reference sequence). CDR3 region: CASSSPERIDRYGYTF. In DNA, the CDR3 is TGTGCCAGCAGCTCCCCCGAGCGCATCGACAGATATGGCTACACCTTT.

The V gene is TRBV5-6, the J gene TRBJ2-1; D is possibly TRBD2 (5 bases). From germline, CDR1 is SGHDT and CDR2 YYEEEE. The CDR3 sequence is 15 residues long. Trimming took 0 bases from V and 9 from J, leaving 16 bases between them. The CDR3 DNA reads TGTGCCAGCAGCTTGGCCGGGGTCGGGATAGTTGAGCAGTTCTTC. Translated, it gives CASSLAGVGIVEQFF.

The gene calls are TRBV28 and TRBJ1-1, with 7 bases identical to TRBD1. The germline V gene has CDR1 MDHEN and CDR2 SYDVKM. Trimming removed 5 bases from V and 7 bases from J; junction bases left unmatched: 4. The CDR3 contains 12 residues. CDR3 residues: CASSQGGFEAFF. For the CDR3, the DNA is TGTGCCAGCAGTCAAGGGGGCTTTGAAGCTTTCTTT.

In this sample, this clone turned up a few times. The V call is TRBV2, the J call TRBJ1-1; D perhaps matches TRBD1 (5 bases). The germline V gene encodes CDR1 SNHLY and CDR2 FYNNEI. The CDR3 totals 15 residues. V gave up 5 bases and J gave up 3 bases, with 16 bases separating them. The CDR3 DNA sequence: TGTGCCAGCAGTCCGGGAACCGGGGGAGACACTGAAGCTTTCTTT. Translating gives CASSPGTGGDTEAFF.

The CDR3 sequence is CASRVRVQETQYF. In DNA, the CDR3 is TGTGCCAGCAGAGTCAGGGTTCAAGAGACCCAGTACTTC. The rearrangement uses TRBV2 and TRBJ2-5, with TRBD1 as a possible D gene (5 bases). This CDR3 has 13 residues. V lost 6 bases and J lost 2, with 10 bases in between. CDR1 is SNHLY, CDR2 FYNNEI, per germline. Complete variable domain (other parts from reference TRBV2 and TRBJ2-5): EPEVTQTPSHQVTQMGQEVILRCVPISNHLYFYWYRQILGQKVEFLVSFYNNEISEKSEIFDDQFSVERPDGSNFTLKIRSTKLEDSAMYFCASRVRVQETQYFGPGTRLLVL.

This clone was seen a few times. CDR3 sequence reads: CASSQGLAGVFDEQYF. DNA of the CDR3: TGCGCCAGCAGCCAAGGACTAGCGGGAGTTTTCGACGAGCAGTACTTC. This chain uses TRBV4-1 with TRBJ2-7; 12 nucleotides align to TRBD2. The J segment lost 5 bases and the V segment lost 1 base, leaving 6 bases of the junction unmatched. Germline V gene sequence: CDR1 MGHRA, CDR2 YSYEKL. The CDR3 is 16 amino acids.

The chain employs TRBV7-9 and TRBJ1-1; 8 bases match TRBD1. J gave up 11 bases and V 5 bases, and 7 bases lay outside the gene matches. The CDR3 has 12 residues. CDR1 is SEHNR and CDR2 is FQNEAQ in the germline V gene (reference sequence). The CDR3, as DNA: TGTGCCAGCAGCCTTTCGCAGGGGGCCGCTTTCTTT. It translates to CASSLSQGAAFF.

This clone was observed a few times. The gene calls are TRBV28 and TRBJ1-1; TRBD1 matches at 12 bases. The ends lost 6 bases at V and 10 bases at J; junction bases unmatched: 9. The CDR3 runs to 14 residues. CDR1 is MDHEN and CDR2 is SYDVKM in the germline V gene. The CDR3 region is CASRTGQGARGAFF. CDR3 nucleotide sequence: TGTGCCAGCAGAACGGGACAGGGGGCTCGGGGAGCTTTCTTT.

This clone turned up a few times. This sample also contains other DNA sequences that code for the same CDR3. The V and J genes are TRBV19 and TRBJ2-7; TRBD1 matches at 10 bases. The CDR3 extends over 14 amino acids. In germline, CDR1 is LNHDA, CDR2 SQIVND (reference sequence). V trimming: 6 bases; J trimming: 4 bases; junction bases outside the gene matches: 6. As DNA, the CDR3 is TGTGCCAGTAGCCTGGGGACAGGGGCTTACGAGCAGTACTTC. Translating gives CASSLGTGAYEQYF.

There are a few counts of this clone. The chain joins TRBV28 to TRBJ1-4; D remains unclear. Between the trimmed V and J ends, which lost 6 bases and 3 bases, there was a span of 11 bases. Per germline, CDR1 MDHEN and CDR2 SYDVKM. The CDR3 has 14 amino acids. The DNA of the CDR3 is TGTGCCAGCAGGTCGGTAGTTGCTAATGAAAAACTGTTTTTT. Amino acid sequence: CASRSVVANEKLFF.

The J gene is TRBJ2-7, the V gene TRBV7-8; 7 bases are a match to TRBD1. V trimming: 5 bases; J trimming: 5 bases; junction bases outside the gene matches: 3. The CDR3 is made up of 12 amino acids. Germline values: CDR1 SGHVS, CDR2 FQNEAQ. The CDR3 DNA reads TGTGCCAGCAGCGAGGGGGCCCACGAGCAGTACTTC. Protein product: CASSEGAHEQYF.

In this sample, this clone turned up a few times. The J gene is TRBJ1-2, the V gene TRBV5-6; 10 nucleotides line up with TRBD1. Trimming cost V 3 bases and J 3 bases; bases outside gene matches: 5. Germline CDR1 is SGHDT and CDR2 is YYEEEE. The CDR3 runs 15 residues. CDR3 residues: CASSWDRGGDYGYTF. The CDR3 nucleotides read TGTGCCAGCAGCTGGGACAGGGGAGGGGACTATGGCTACACCTTC.

This chain uses TRBV7-8 with TRBJ1-1, with D possibly TRBD1 on 6 matching bases. Germline CDR1 SGHVS, CDR2 FQNEAQ. V shed 5 bases and J shed 1 base, with 11 bases lying between them. The CDR3 runs to 14 residues. DNA for the CDR3: TGTGCCAGCAGCCCCCCGACAGGGAACACTGAAGCTTTCTTT. Amino acids: CASSPPTGNTEAFF.